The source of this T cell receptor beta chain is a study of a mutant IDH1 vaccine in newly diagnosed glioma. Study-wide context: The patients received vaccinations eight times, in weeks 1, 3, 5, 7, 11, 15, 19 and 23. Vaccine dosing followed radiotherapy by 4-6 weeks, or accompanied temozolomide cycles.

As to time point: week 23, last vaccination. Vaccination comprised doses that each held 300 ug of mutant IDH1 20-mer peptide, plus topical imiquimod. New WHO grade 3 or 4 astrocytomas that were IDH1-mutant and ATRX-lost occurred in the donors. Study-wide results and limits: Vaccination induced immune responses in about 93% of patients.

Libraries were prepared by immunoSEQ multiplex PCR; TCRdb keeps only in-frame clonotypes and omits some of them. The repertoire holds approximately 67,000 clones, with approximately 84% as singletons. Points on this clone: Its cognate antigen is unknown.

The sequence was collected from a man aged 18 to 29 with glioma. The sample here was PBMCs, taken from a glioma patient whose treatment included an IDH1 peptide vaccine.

CDR3 in amino acids: CASSLGNVAEQYF. The CDR3 DNA sequence: TGTGCCAGCAGCTTAGGGAATGTGGCCGAGCAGTACTTC. The chain has TRBV11-2 and TRBJ2-7; D unresolved. Trimming pared 1 base from V and 6 bases from J, leaving 10 bases between. The CDR3 runs to 13 residues. Germline lookup yields CDR1 SGHAT and CDR2 FQNNGV.